This T cell receptor (beta chain) comes out of a study of CD8 T cells in Susac syndrome. The study sequenced TCR beta in blood CD8+ and CD4+ T cells. Both CD4+ and CD8+ T cells were negatively isolated, and TEMRA cells underwent FACS enrichment. The germline gives CDR1 SNHLY, CDR2 FYNNEI. J was trimmed by 0 bases and V by 2 bases; bases with no gene match: 9. This CDR3 is 17 amino acids long. It was with random hexamers that roughly 0.45 to 1 ug RNA was reverse transcribed. Each CDR3 protein is one row after TCRdb ran MiXCR on the immunoSEQ multiplex PCR reads. Counted here are tens of thousands of distinct CDR3 sequences, roughly 93% occurring once; the ten biggest clones make up about 0.54%.

The sample taken for sequencing was CD8+ T cells from PBMCs. The rearrangement links TRBV2 to TRBJ1-2; TRBD1 aligns across 7 bases. This sequence originates from a human donor with multiple sclerosis. CDR3 in DNA: TGTGCCAGCAGTGAATCGGGACAGCTCCTGGCTAACTATGGCTACACCTTC. Encoded protein: CASSESGQLLANYGYTF.